Listed below are T cell receptor beta chains from one sample, sequenced in a study of identical twins. TCRdb reprocessed the 5' RACE reads with MiXCR, giving one entry per CDR3 protein. The sample records hundreds of thousands of distinct CDR3 sequences, approximately 9% being singletons. The same data also went into a second study, on yellow fever vaccine responses in identical twins.

Sequenced input: PBMCs. These receptors were taken from a woman in her late teens or twenties in good health. Each CDR3 is given with its conserved first and last residue. A D gene is named only where the DNA matches it firmly. The size of a clone is reported for some rows only, either as once, few or many, or as a class for expanded clones.

v_call	clone_size	j_call	d_call	cdr3_nt	cdr3_aa
TRBV9	.	TRBJ2-7	.	TGTGCCAGCAGCGTAGCATCGGGTCCTTACGAGCAGTACTTC	CASSVASGPYEQYF
TRBV12-3/TRBV12-4	.	TRBJ2-7	TRBD1	TGTGCCAGCAGTGATAACCGGGACAGCCCCTACGAGCAGTACTTC	CASSDNRDSPYEQYF
TRBV5-4	few	TRBJ1-1	.	TGTGCCAGCAGCACTGGGTTTAGCACTGAAGCTTTCTTT	CASSTGFSTEAFF
TRBV20-1	.	TRBJ2-2	TRBD2	TGCAGTGCTAGAGACATAGCGGGAGATTCTTCCGGGGGGCTGTTTTTT	CSARDIAGDSSGGLFF
TRBV20-1	few	TRBJ2-2	.	TGCAGTGCCCGTGATTGGACCGGGGAGCTGTTTTTT	CSARDWTGELFF
TRBV24-1	.	TRBJ2-7	.	TGTGCCACCAGTGATTTTGGACGGGACGGGTCCTACGAGCAGTACTTC	CATSDFGRDGSYEQYF
TRBV6-1	.	TRBJ1-6	TRBD1	TGTGCCAGCAGAGATGCAGGGGGCGGGTCGAATTCACCCCTCCACTTT	CASRDAGGGSNSPLHF
TRBV6-2/TRBV6-3	few	TRBJ2-7	.	TGTGCCAGCAGTCCACGGGACGAATACGAGCAGTACTTC	CASSPRDEYEQYF
TRBV4-1	many	TRBJ1-2	.	TGCGCCAGCAGCCGGGGACCGGAGGGCCGTGGCTACACCTTC	CASSRGPEGRGYTF
TRBV10-3	many	TRBJ2-7	.	TGTGCCATCAGTGAGGGCTACAGGTCCGACGAGCAGTACTTC	CAISEGYRSDEQYF
TRBV10-3	.	TRBJ1-4	TRBD1	TGTGCCATCAGCGCGACAGGGAAGGATGAAAAACTGTTTTTT	CAISATGKDEKLFF
TRBV24-1	.	TRBJ2-3	TRBD1	TGTGCCACCAGTGAGTGGGACAGGGGGTACGATACGCAGTATTTT	CATSEWDRGYDTQYF
TRBV12-3/TRBV12-4	few	TRBJ2-1	TRBD2	TGTGCCAGCAGTCAGACTAGCGTCCCCCACAATGAGCAGTTCTTC	CASSQTSVPHNEQFF
TRBV27	many	TRBJ2-1	.	TGTGCCAGCAGACGCTACCAAGAGTTCTTC	CASRRYQEFF
TRBV7-8	many	TRBJ2-5	TRBD2	TGTGCCAGCAGCCCTCTAGCGGGGGGGCCTTCTGAGACCCAGTACTTC	CASSPLAGGPSETQYF
TRBV6-1	few	TRBJ2-1	.	TGTGCCAGCTTCCCCGGGAGCACGGGCAATGAGCAGTTCTTC	CASFPGSTGNEQFF
TRBV6-4	.	TRBJ2-3	TRBD2	TGTGCCAGCCTTTCAGCGGGGGCGAGCACAGATACGCAGTATTTT	CASLSAGASTDTQYF
TRBV29-1	many	TRBJ2-2	TRBD1	TGCAGCGCGGACAGGGGAGCGAACACCGGGGAGCTGTTTTTT	CSADRGANTGELFF
TRBV11-2	few	TRBJ2-4	TRBD2	TGTGCCAGCAGCTTAGTCTTACGTGTTGCGGGGGGAATAGCCAAAAACATTCAGTACTTC	CASSLVLRVAGGIAKNIQYF
TRBV18	few	TRBJ2-7	.	TGTGCCAGCTCACCTCCCACAGGGACGTACGAGCAGTACTTC	CASSPPTGTYEQYF
TRBV6-5	few	TRBJ2-6	TRBD1	TGTGCCAGCAGCTTAATGGGACAGGTGGTCTTGGCCAACGTCCTGACTTTC	CASSLMGQVVLANVLTF
TRBV12-3/TRBV12-4	many	TRBJ2-3	TRBD2	TGTGCCAGCAGCCTGAATAGCGGGAGGGCCATGGATACGCAGTATTTT	CASSLNSGRAMDTQYF
TRBV7-9	few	TRBJ2-7	.	TGTGCCAGCAGCTTATTCCCAGGGTTGGGGGAGCAGTACTTC	CASSLFPGLGEQYF
TRBV27	.	TRBJ1-1	TRBD1	TGTGCCAGCGCCGACAGGGTAAACACTGAAGCTTTCTTT	CASADRVNTEAFF
TRBV24-1	.	TRBJ2-3	TRBD2	TGTGCCACCAGTGACACTCTAGCGGGAGGAGGAGATACGCAGTATTTT	CATSDTLAGGGDTQYF
TRBV7-2	many	TRBJ2-7	TRBD2	TGTGCCAGCAGCTTAGTTTCAGCGGGGGGGTTCTACGAGCAGTACTTC	CASSLVSAGGFYEQYF
TRBV7-2	few	TRBJ2-7	TRBD2	TGTGCCAGCAGCCGAACTAGCGCAAACTACGAGCAGTACTTC	CASSRTSANYEQYF
TRBV9	few	TRBJ1-2	TRBD1	TGTGCCAGCAGCGCAAGGACAGGGAGTAACTATGGCTACACCTTC	CASSARTGSNYGYTF
TRBV7-3	many	TRBJ2-1	TRBD2	TGTGCCAGCAGCCCAGGACTAGCGGGGTCCTACAATGAGCAGTTCTTC	CASSPGLAGSYNEQFF
TRBV12-3/TRBV12-4	.	TRBJ1-3	.	TGTGCCAGCAGCGAAGTTCTGGGAAACACCATATATTTT	CASSEVLGNTIYF
TRBV4-3	few	TRBJ2-7	TRBD2	TGCGCCAGCAGCCAAGACGGACTAGCGGGAAACGAGCAGTACTTC	CASSQDGLAGNEQYF
TRBV7-2	.	TRBJ2-5	TRBD2	TGTGCCAGCAGCTTGGGGACTGGACTAGCGGGGTCAGAGACCCAGTACTTC	CASSLGTGLAGSETQYF
TRBV27	.	TRBJ2-5	.	TGTGCCAGCAGTCCATTTCGAGCGGGTGCCAGGGAGACCCAGTACTTC	CASSPFRAGARETQYF
TRBV5-1	.	TRBJ1-3	.	TGCGCCAGCAGCTTGATACCGGGCCCCGGAAACACCATATATTTT	CASSLIPGPGNTIYF